The 18 T cell receptor beta chains in this list originate from one sample, sequenced in a study of T cell changes during pregnancy in multiple sclerosis. Clones were sequenced by immunoSEQ multiplex PCR, and TCRdb holds only the in-frame ones, with some missing. The sample has 40,000 to 60,000 clones; approximately 95% are singletons. Sample: CD4+ T cells from peripheral blood mononuclear cells, taken in the first trimester of pregnancy. The receptors come from a female donor with multiple sclerosis, enrolled in a pregnancy study.

J is TRBJ1-5 and V is TRBV6-5, with D possibly being TRBD1 (5 bases). Germline V gene lookup returns CDR1 MNHEY and CDR2 SVGAGI. V lost 6 bases and J 4 bases, leaving 13 bases between the germline ends. The CDR3 loop spans 14 amino acids. CDR3 sequence: CASSSTGENQPQHF. The CDR3 DNA sequence: TGTGCCAGCAGCTCCACGGGGGAGAATCAGCCCCAGCATTTT.

This sequence joins TRBV6-6 and TRBJ2-5, with D unresolved. This CDR3 is built from 13 residues. Germline CDR1 is MNHNY and CDR2 is SVGAGI (reference sequence). Trimming took off 2 bases at V and 3 bases at J, with 7 bases between the two ends. The CDR3 here is CASSYDAEETQYF. DNA for the CDR3: TGTGCCAGCAGTTACGATGCGGAAGAGACCCAGTACTTC.

The V call is TRBV4-1, the J call TRBJ2-3; TRBD2 matches 8 bases. V lost 2 bases, J lost 2 bases, and 6 bases stayed unmatched. The germline gives CDR1 MGHRA, CDR2 YSYEKL. The CDR3 spans 16 residues. The CDR3 reads CASSQPGRGDTDTQYF. The CDR3 nucleotides read TGCGCCAGCAGCCAACCCGGGAGGGGGGACACAGATACGCAGTATTTT.

The rearrangement joins TRBV7-3 to TRBJ1-2, with D uncertain. Germline assignment: CDR1 SGHTA and CDR2 FQGTGA. Trimming pared 5 bases from V and 6 bases from J, leaving 19 bases between. The CDR3 length is 15 residues. The CDR3 DNA follows: TGTGCCAGCAGCCCCCTAGCAATGGGTCGCGATGGCTACACCTTC. This sequence encodes CASSPLAMGRDGYTF.

The rearrangement joins TRBV7-9 to TRBJ1-2; D is possibly TRBD1 (5 bases). This CDR3 spans 13 amino acids. CDR1 and CDR2 from the germline V gene are SEHNR and FQNEAQ (reference sequence). V was shortened by 6 bases and J by 5 bases, with 13 bases between the two germline ends. CDR3 sequence (DNA): TGTGCCAGCAGTTACCGACAGTCTTATGGCTACACCTTC. It codes for CASSYRQSYGYTF.

The chain combines TRBV15 with TRBJ2-1, with TRBD1 matching 11 bases. The germline gives CDR1 LNHNV, CDR2 YYDKDF (reference sequence). V trimming: 3 bases; J trimming: 6 bases; junction bases outside the gene matches: 1. The CDR3 is 14 residues long. CDR3 loop: CATSRGQGGNEQFF. For the CDR3, the DNA is TGTGCCACCAGCAGGGGACAGGGGGGCAATGAGCAGTTCTTC.

The chain is built from TRBV18 and TRBJ1-1; D gene ambiguous. Trimming shortened V by 3 bases and J by 4 bases, and 12 bases separated the two germline ends. The germline CDR1 and CDR2 sequences are KGHSH and LQKENI. This CDR3 comprises 14 residues. The CDR3 protein is CASSPVFEGTEAFF. CDR3 sequence (DNA): TGTGCCAGCTCACCGGTATTCGAGGGCACTGAAGCTTTCTTT.

The chain couples TRBV19 to TRBJ1-1; possibly TRBD1 for D (6 bases). CDR1 and CDR2 (germline): LNHDA, SQIVND (reference sequence). The CDR3 consists of 16 residues. V was shortened by 9 bases and J by 1 base, with 21 bases between the two germline ends. In DNA form, the CDR3 reads TGTGCCAGCCATCGCTTTAGAGGACAGCCGAACACTGAAGCTTTCTTT. This gives the protein CASHRFRGQPNTEAFF.

CDR3 in amino acids: CASSQGLAGAGTDTQYF. CDR3 nucleotide sequence: TGTGCCAGCAGCCAGGGACTAGCGGGGGCGGGCACAGATACGCAGTATTTT. V gene TRBV5-4 combines with J gene TRBJ2-3, with 14 nucleotides matching TRBD2. The junction had 5 bases not matched to a gene; V was cut back by 4 bases and J by 1 base. This CDR3 contains 17 residues. Germline CDR1 reads SGHNT; CDR2 reads YYREEE (reference sequence).

The chain combines TRBV18 with TRBJ2-7, with 7 bases lining up with TRBD2. The germline V gene has CDR1 KGHSH and CDR2 LQKENI. The CDR3 length is 16 residues. J was trimmed by 3 bases and V by 0 bases; bases with no gene match: 8. CDR3 DNA sequence: TGTGCCAGCTCACCACCGGGTCTAGCGGCTATCTACGAGCAGTACTTC. Protein product: CASSPPGLAAIYEQYF.

This chain joins TRBV6-5 and TRBJ2-7, with 7 bases aligning to TRBD2. V was clipped by 6 bases and J by 1 base; unmatched bases: 3. CDR1 and CDR2 from the germline V gene are MNHEY and SVGAGI. The CDR3 contains 13 residues. The CDR3 here is CASRTGGSYEQYF. In DNA form, the CDR3 reads TGTGCCAGCAGAACCGGGGGGTCCTACGAGCAGTACTTC.

The chain links TRBV6-5 to TRBJ1-2; D is uncertain. This CDR3 has 14 amino acids. Germline loops: CDR1 MNHEY, CDR2 SVGAGI. V lost 4 bases, J lost 4 bases, and 13 bases lay in between. CDR3 nucleotide sequence: TGTGCCAGCAGTTCGGGAACGGATCTCTATGGCTACACCTTC. This codes for CASSSGTDLYGYTF.

The sample holds many counts of this clone. The V gene is TRBV7-9, the J gene TRBJ2-7, with TRBD2 matching 12 bases. The CDR3 spans 15 residues. The V gene's germline CDR1 is SEHNR and CDR2 FQNEAQ (reference sequence). V was clipped by 5 bases and J by 2 bases; unmatched bases: 4. The CDR3 DNA reads TGTGCCAGCAGCAACCGACTAGCGGGGGCCTACGAGCAGTACTTC. This codes for CASSNRLAGAYEQYF.

This clone was detected only once. The rearrangement links TRBV5-6 to TRBJ2-4, with 7 bases that match TRBD1. Trimming removed 3 bases from V and 6 bases from J; junction bases left unmatched: 3. CDR1 is SGHDT, CDR2 YYEEEE, per germline. The CDR3 has 13 amino acids. CDR3 nucleotides: TGTGCCAGCAGCTGGGACAGACGAAACATTCAGTACTTC. This encodes CASSWDRRNIQYF.

The chain recombines TRBV5-4 with TRBJ1-5, with D uncertain. The CDR3 loop spans 14 amino acids. Germline V gene lookup returns CDR1 SGHNT and CDR2 YYREEE (reference sequence). V was cut by 2 bases and J by 3 bases, with 9 bases left in between. The CDR3 DNA is TGTGCCAGCAGCTTCGGCGGTTTCAATCAGCCCCAGCATTTT. This gives the protein CASSFGGFNQPQHF.

The chain uses TRBV6-6 and TRBJ1-1, with D unclear. CDR1 and CDR2 (germline): MNHNY, SVGAGI (reference sequence). The CDR3 has 12 amino acids. V was clipped by 7 bases and J by 4 bases, with 10 bases between them. This CDR3 is CASTTAGTEAFF. As DNA, the CDR3 is TGTGCCAGCACAACAGCGGGCACTGAAGCTTTCTTT.

V is TRBV5-1 and J is TRBJ2-5, with D unresolved. This CDR3 is 14 amino acids long. Germline loops: CDR1 SGHRS, CDR2 YFSETQ. V gave up 0 bases and J gave up 0 bases, with 6 bases separating them. The CDR3 region has the DNA TGCGCCAGCAGCTTGGTCCGAGACCAAGAGACCCAGTACTTC. Translating it yields CASSLVRDQETQYF.

The genes are TRBV5-1 and TRBJ2-2, with TRBD2 matching over 14 bases. The CDR3 is 17 residues long. Germline values: CDR1 SGHRS, CDR2 YFSETQ. J was trimmed by 0 bases and V by 4 bases; bases with no gene match: 2. This CDR3 is CASSTGLAGANTGELFF. CDR3 in DNA: TGCGCCAGCAGCACGGGACTAGCGGGGGCGAACACCGGGGAGCTGTTTTTT.